A selection of T cell receptor beta chains follows, all from one sample in a study of CXCR3-negative and CXCR3-positive naive CD8 T cells. TCRdb re-called the 5' RACE reads; one entry per CDR3 protein, DNA not given. The listing records over 100,000 distinct CDR3 sequences. Source material: naive CXCR3- CD8+ T cells from blood. The receptors were sampled from a human donor in good health. Some clones in this sample may be carry-over from other donors' samples. Both conserved end residues are part of each CDR3.

TRBV9	TRBJ2-7	CASSVDSGGGTYEQYF
TRBV29-1	TRBJ1-1	CSVSDRSNTEAFF
TRBV29-1	TRBJ2-1	CSVAQLLYNEQFF
TRBV6-2/TRBV6-3	TRBJ2-3	CASSYGTSPADTQYF
TRBV29-1	TRBJ1-2	CSVERDRYLYGYTF
TRBV5-1	TRBJ2-5	CASSLEAGGETQYF
TRBV7-9	TRBJ2-5	CASSPTVGESETQYF
TRBV6-2/TRBV6-3	TRBJ2-3	CASSFETRNTDTQYF
TRBV7-9	TRBJ2-2	CASTRYGTTNTGELFF
TRBV2	TRBJ2-1	CASKRASGVDEQFF
TRBV7-9	TRBJ2-7	CASGRTETYEQYF
TRBV11-2	TRBJ2-2	CASSTGKTGELFF
TRBV5-1	TRBJ1-1	CASSLFRTTGGRNTEAFF
TRBV7-9	TRBJ2-5	CASSLTSGGLQETQYF
TRBV7-9	TRBJ2-7	CASSPSGLAEQYF
TRBV29-1	TRBJ2-2	CSVHATGQGATGELFF
TRBV28	TRBJ2-7	CASSYRGRISYEQYF
TRBV27	TRBJ2-5	CASSGGQGWETQYF
TRBV5-1	TRBJ2-3	CASSLGRDWGDTQYF
TRBV15	TRBJ1-1	CATSRVPAMNTEAFF
TRBV6-5	TRBJ2-7	CASSYLGVGITSYEQYF
TRBV12-3/TRBV12-4	TRBJ2-7	CASSASGRANEQYF
TRBV21-1	TRBJ2-5	CASSSGAQETQYF
TRBV7-9	TRBJ2-7	CASMRDVYEQYF
TRBV5-5	TRBJ2-5	CASSLWGGETQYF
TRBV5-1	TRBJ2-7	CASSLGGTGFFEQYF
TRBV20-1	TRBJ2-7	CSASFSGLAGGWYEQYF
TRBV7-9	TRBJ1-1	CASSSGVGGYGTEAFF
TRBV3-1	TRBJ2-7	CASSQEPRASSYEQYF
TRBV5-6	TRBJ1-4	CASSFIHWTENEKLFF
TRBV28	TRBJ2-1	CASSLPSGGFPGYNEQFF
TRBV23-1	TRBJ2-7	CASTPIQGSSYEQYF
TRBV7-9	TRBJ2-2	CASSVDSTNTGELFF
TRBV18	TRBJ2-3	CASSNTGTGATDTQYF
TRBV29-1	TRBJ2-6	CSVLGDPFSGANVLTF
TRBV28	TRBJ2-7	CASSSTVVIVLAKGPYEQYF
TRBV29-1	TRBJ1-2	CSVDISLHGYTF
TRBV30	TRBJ1-1	CAWSVLAGASSTEAFF
TRBV7-9	TRBJ1-4	CASSFSPTLNEKLFF
TRBV4-3	TRBJ1-5	CASSQQGVSQPQHF
TRBV6-6	TRBJ2-7	CASSQDSGLSYEQYF
TRBV6-2/TRBV6-3	TRBJ1-1	CASSLTGTGRTEAFF
TRBV6-5	TRBJ2-2	CASSMYGDTGELFF
TRBV9	TRBJ1-2	CASSSTTSDYGYTF
TRBV19	TRBJ1-1	CASSPDRDDTEAFF
TRBV13	TRBJ2-2	CASSLISEMPTGELFF
TRBV30	TRBJ2-1	CAWSGLAGGTNYNEQFF
TRBV12-3/TRBV12-4	TRBJ1-1	CASSLGWTEAFF
TRBV4-3	TRBJ2-2	CASSQDWPSGGASAELFF
TRBV12-3/TRBV12-4	TRBJ2-1	CASSYTSSYNEQFF